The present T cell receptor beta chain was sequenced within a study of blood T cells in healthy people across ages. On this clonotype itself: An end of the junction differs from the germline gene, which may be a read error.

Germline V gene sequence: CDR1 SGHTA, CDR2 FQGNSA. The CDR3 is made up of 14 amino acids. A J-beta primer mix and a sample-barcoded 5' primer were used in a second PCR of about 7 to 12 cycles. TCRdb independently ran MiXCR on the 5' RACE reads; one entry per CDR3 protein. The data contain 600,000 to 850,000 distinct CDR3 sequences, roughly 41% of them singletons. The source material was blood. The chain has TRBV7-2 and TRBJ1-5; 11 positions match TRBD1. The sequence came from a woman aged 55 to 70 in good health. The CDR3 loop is CVSSRDRGNQPQHF. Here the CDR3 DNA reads TGTGTCAGCAGCCGGGACAGGGGGAATCAGCCCCAGCATTTT.